This TCR beta chain originates from a study of OX40 agonist ivuxolimab in advanced cancers. On the study more broadly: An agonistic human IgG2 monoclonal antibody against OX40 (CD134) was given. Partial response was recorded in three patients: one hepatocellular carcinoma and two cutaneous melanoma cases.

Patients had blood sampled at baseline and again on cycle 4 day 1 and cycle 7 day 1. There are 15 residues in the CDR3. Germline CDR1 and CDR2: MGHDK and SYGVNS. V was trimmed by 3 bases and J by 3 bases, leaving 14 bases between them. TCRdb's copy holds only in-frame clones and misses some; the assay was immunoSEQ multiplex PCR. Seen here are roughly 25,000 clones, more than 65% observed once, and the top ten hold about 14%. This sequence joins TRBV25-1 and TRBJ1-2; perhaps TRBD1 as D (6 bases). The receptor's source is an adult with an advanced solid tumor such as melanoma, head and neck, liver or kidney cancer. The sample in question was CD4+ or CD8+ T cells sorted from blood, obtained in a trial of the OX40 agonist ivuxolimab. For the CDR3, the DNA is TGTGCCAGCAGTGAGATAACAGGGATCGACTATGGCTACACCTTC. It is translated as CASSEITGIDYGYTF.